The clone carrying this T cell receptor (beta chain) was recorded a few times. No antigen is known for it. The source of the sample is a study of cytomegalovirus exposure and HLA in healthy donors. Study-level results: In a later analysis, specific HLA alleles were associated with 15,000 to 20,000 TCR beta sequences at a 0.05 false discovery rate. With later analysis, a missense DCLRE1C variant became linked to TCR beta V- and J-gene trimming.

13 Jbeta primers and 60 Vbeta primers were used for the PCR. The repertoire was sequenced with immunoSEQ multiplex PCR; TCRdb's copy has only in-frame clones and lacks some. The sample has roughly 180,000 clones, around 80% seen once. V lost 6 bases and J lost 4; bases outside the gene matches: 8. The CDR3 has 16 residues. Germline assignment: CDR1 MNHNY and CDR2 SVGAGI (reference sequence). The source is a woman aged 50 to 60 in good health and CMV-seropositive. The specimen sequenced was PBMCs. The rearrangement links TRBV6-6 to TRBJ1-5, with 11 bases matching TRBD1. The CDR3 DNA is TGTGCCAGCAGCCCGGGACAGGGGGTATCGAATCAGCCCCAGCATTTT. It specifies CASSPGQGVSNQPQHF.